A selection of T cell receptor beta chains follows, all from one sample in a study of blood T cell repertoires in COVID-19. Method: immunoSEQ multiplex PCR; TCRdb's copy keeps in-frame clones and lacks some. Here the sample spans fewer than 25,000 clones, 85% to 90% being singletons. Material: peripheral blood. Receptors were obtained from a human donor with active COVID-19. The donor label of this sample is uncertain. Each CDR3 is given without its conserved first and last residue. The order of the fields is V gene, CDR3 protein.

V: TRBV7-9
CDR3: ASSLAVGVHSYEQY

V: TRBV6-5
CDR3: ASKREVYNEQF

V: TRBV18
CDR3: ASSQGTGTARYYT

V: TRBV7-6
CDR3: ASSLGPAGGTDEQY

V: TRBV24-1
CDR3: ATSLGQTSTDTQY

V: TRBV6-4
CDR3: ASRDRENTEAF

V: TRBV5-6
CDR3: ASSLGLAGPADTQY

V: TRBV9
CDR3: ASSTQGATNEKLF

V: TRBV6-2/TRBV6-3
CDR3: ASSPRQGRNTEAF

V: TRBV5-1
CDR3: ASSLGRGEKLF

V: TRBV7-3
CDR3: ASSSQVAGGPDTQY

V: TRBV9
CDR3: ASSAGQGYNEQF

V: TRBV27
CDR3: ASITGEQY

V: TRBV19
CDR3: ASSMGQGWVEGELF

V: TRBV10-2
CDR3: ASREGNRANEKLF

V: TRBV7-9
CDR3: ASSLTYSGDTIY

V: TRBV2
CDR3: ASSKDSQGYNEQF

V: TRBV25-1
CDR3: ATAAGNYGYT

V: TRBV28
CDR3: ASSPGQGVGNQPQH

V: TRBV21-1
CDR3: ASSKEGNWDRAPHEQY

V: TRBV5-1
CDR3: ASGDRVKETQY

V: TRBV27
CDR3: ASSSVRQDKSYEQY

V: TRBV7-3
CDR3: ASSLNLREEAF

V: TRBV19
CDR3: ASSIGGRNTEAF

V: TRBV4-1
CDR3: ASSRLDLFSTDTQY

V: TRBV13
CDR3: ASSWRARTGRNEKLF

V: TRBV19
CDR3: ASSMTGYGANVLT

V: TRBV5-4
CDR3: ASSSETGMNTEAF

V: TRBV2
CDR3: ASSPTDRYEEQY

V: TRBV3-1/TRBV3-2
CDR3: ASSQAGGRAEAF

V: TRBV6-5
CDR3: ASSYSVVRGTGELF

V: TRBV6-4
CDR3: ASSGSRRGEAF

V: TRBV25-1
CDR3: ASSEPDRSYGYT

V: TRBV11-2
CDR3: ASSPMDSNEQF

V: TRBV6-5
CDR3: ASSYTGGAYNEQF

V: TRBV11-1
CDR3: ASSSWTGNTEAF